This TCR beta chain was profiled in a study of T cells in women clearing cervical HPV infection. Study details: Cases were women with histologically confirmed HPV16-related CIN3 or worse, including 2 invasive cancers. Case blood was drawn a median about 160 days after lesion detection.

General study points: TRBV6-7 relative abundance averaged about 0.1% in cases and about 0.17% in controls.

V lost 0 bases and J lost 5, with 6 bases in between. The CDR3 is made up of 14 amino acids. Germline V lookup: CDR1 SGHRS, CDR2 YFSETQ. As to this clone: As yet, its antigen is unknown. Read sequence stops 3 residues before the CDR3 end, and the germline J gene provides the missing end.

The table came from immunoSEQ multiplex PCR; TCRdb's copy has only in-frame clones and leaves some out. This sample's clone table lists some 26,000 clones. V gene TRBV5-1 combines with J gene TRBJ1-6, with a weak D call TRBD1 (6 bases). This clonotype was obtained from a woman aged 18-70 years with a cervical HPV16 infection that either progressed to CIN3+ or cleared (not recorded which). Material: blood buffy coat. CDR3 amino acids: CASSLEGDNSPLHF. CDR3 bases read: TGCGCCAGCAGCTTGGAGGGGGATAATTCACCC.